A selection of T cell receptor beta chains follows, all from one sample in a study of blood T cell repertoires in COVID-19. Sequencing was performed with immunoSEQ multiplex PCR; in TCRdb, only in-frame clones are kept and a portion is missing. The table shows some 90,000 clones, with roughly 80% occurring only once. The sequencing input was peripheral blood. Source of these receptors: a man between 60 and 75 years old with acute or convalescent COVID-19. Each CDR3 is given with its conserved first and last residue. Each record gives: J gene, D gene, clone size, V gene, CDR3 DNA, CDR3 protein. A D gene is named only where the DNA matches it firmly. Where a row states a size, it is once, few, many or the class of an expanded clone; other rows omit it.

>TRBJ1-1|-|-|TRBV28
TGTGCCAGCAGCCCCGCCGGCGCCGGCGGCACTGAAGCTTTCTTT
CASSPAGAGGTEAFF
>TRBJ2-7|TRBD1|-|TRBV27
TGTGCCAGCAGTTGGGCAGGGGGTCCCTACGAGCAGTACTTC
CASSWAGGPYEQYF
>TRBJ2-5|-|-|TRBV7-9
TGTGCCAGCAGCTTAGCGGGGAGCCAAGAGACCCAGTACTTC
CASSLAGSQETQYF
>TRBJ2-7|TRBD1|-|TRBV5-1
TGCGCCAGCAGCTTGGAGGGACAGGGGAGGAACGAGCAGTACTTC
CASSLEGQGRNEQYF
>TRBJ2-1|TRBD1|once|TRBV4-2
TGTGCCAGCAGCCGCCTCGCCGGGACAGGGGGAATTGGGAATGAGCAGTTCTTC
CASSRLAGTGGIGNEQFF
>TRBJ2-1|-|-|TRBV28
TGTGCCAGCAGTCTTCCGCAAAGGGGTGCTGAGCAGTTCTTC
CASSLPQRGAEQFF
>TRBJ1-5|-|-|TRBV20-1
TGCAGTGCTCGTGGTGGAGGACAGCCCCAGCATTTT
CSARGGGQPQHF
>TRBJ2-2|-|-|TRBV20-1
TGCAGTGCTAGTAACATCGGGGAGCTGTTTTTT
CSASNIGELFF
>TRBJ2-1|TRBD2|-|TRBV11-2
TGTGCCAGCAGCTTAGCATCCAGCGGGAGTTCTAATGAGCAGTTCTTC
CASSLASSGSSNEQFF
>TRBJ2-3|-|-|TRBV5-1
TGCGCCAGCAGCTTAGTACGGAGCACAGATACGCAGTATTTT
CASSLVRSTDTQYF
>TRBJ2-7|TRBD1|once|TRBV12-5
TGTGCTAGTGGTTTAGGGACAGGGTCCTACGAGCAGTACTTC
CASGLGTGSYEQYF
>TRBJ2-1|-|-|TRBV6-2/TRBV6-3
TGTGCCAGCAGTTTGTACAGGGAGATGGGGTCCAATGAGCAGTTCTTC
CASSLYREMGSNEQFF
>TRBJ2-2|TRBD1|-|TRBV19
TGTGCCAGCAGGACAGGGGGCAGCCGCGGGGAGCTGTTTTTT
CASRTGGSRGELFF
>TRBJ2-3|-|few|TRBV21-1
TGTGCCAGCACCTCTCTCCCCCCTAGCGGGAGTTTCGCAGATACGCAGTATTTT
CASTSLPPSGSFADTQYF
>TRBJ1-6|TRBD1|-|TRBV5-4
TGTGCCAGCAGCCCCGGGACAGGGGGACCACCCCTCCACTTT
CASSPGTGGPPLHF
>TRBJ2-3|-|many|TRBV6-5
TGTGCCAGCAGCCGGACCCCGGGGGGCACAGATACGCAGTATTTT
CASSRTPGGTDTQYF
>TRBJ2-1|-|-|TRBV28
TGTGCCAGCAGAAGGGGTTACAATGAGCAGTTCTTC
CASRRGYNEQFF
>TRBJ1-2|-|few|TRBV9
TGTGCCAGCAGCGTAGGGAGGGGAATGGGATATGGCTACACCTTC
CASSVGRGMGYGYTF
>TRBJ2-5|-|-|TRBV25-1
TGTGCCAGCAGTGACTGGACAAAGCAAGAGACCCAGTACTTC
CASSDWTKQETQYF
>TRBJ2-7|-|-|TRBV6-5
TGTGCCAGCAGACGTACCGGGACATCCTACGAGCAGTACTTC
CASRRTGTSYEQYF
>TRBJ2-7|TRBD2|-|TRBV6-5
TGTGCCAGCAGGCCACGACTAGCGGGGGTGCACGAGCAGTACTTC
CASRPRLAGVHEQYF
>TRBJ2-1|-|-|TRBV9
TGTGCCAGCAGCGCCCCAAGGGGGTTAGGAATCTATGAGCAGTTCTTC
CASSAPRGLGIYEQFF
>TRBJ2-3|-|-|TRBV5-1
TGCGCCAGCAGCTTAAGTTTAGGACTTGACACAGATACGCAGTATTTT
CASSLSLGLDTDTQYF
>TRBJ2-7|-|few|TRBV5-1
TGCGCCAGCAGCTTGGGAGGGAGTGGTTCCTACGAGCAGTACTTC
CASSLGGSGSYEQYF
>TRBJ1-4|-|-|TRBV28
TGTGCCAGCAACCTAGGGGCAGGAAAACTGTTTTTT
CASNLGAGKLFF
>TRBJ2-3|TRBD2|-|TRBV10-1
TGCGCCAGCAGTGAGTCCGGGACTAGTACGCAGTATTTT
CASSESGTSTQYF
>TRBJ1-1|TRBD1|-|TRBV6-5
TGTGCCAGCAGGCACCGACAGGGTGGCGACACTGAAGCTTTCTTT
CASRHRQGGDTEAFF
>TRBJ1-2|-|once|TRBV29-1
TGCAGCGCCGCGGGTCAGTATGCTAACTATGGCTACACCTTC
CSAAGQYANYGYTF
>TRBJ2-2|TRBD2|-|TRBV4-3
TGCGCCAGCAGCCAAGAAGTACTAGCGGGACGCACCGGGGAGCTGTTTTTT
CASSQEVLAGRTGELFF
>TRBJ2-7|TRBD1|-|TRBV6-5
TGTGCCAGCAGTCGGGACAGGGAGTCTTACGAGCAGTACTTC
CASSRDRESYEQYF
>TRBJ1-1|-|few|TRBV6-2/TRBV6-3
TGTGCCAGCAGTACATTCAGGGTAACGGGGAACACTGAAGCTTTCTTT
CASSTFRVTGNTEAFF
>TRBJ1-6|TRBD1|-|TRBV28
TGTGCCAGCAGTGGTGGACAGGGCAGGGATTCACCCCTCCACTTT
CASSGGQGRDSPLHF
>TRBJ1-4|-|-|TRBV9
TGTGCCAGCAGCGTTTCTGGACAGCTCGGTAATGAAAAACTGTTTTTT
CASSVSGQLGNEKLFF
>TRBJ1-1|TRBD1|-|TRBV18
TGTGCCAGCTCATCCATCCAGGGGGTCTTTGGGACTGAAGCTTTCTTT
CASSSIQGVFGTEAFF
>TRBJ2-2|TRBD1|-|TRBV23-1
TGCGCCAGCAGTCCACCGGACAGGGCGAACACCGGGGAGCTGTTTTTT
CASSPPDRANTGELFF
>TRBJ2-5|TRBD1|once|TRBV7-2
TGTGCCAGCAGCCAGCTCCAGTACAGGGGCAGGGAGACCCAGTACTTC
CASSQLQYRGRETQYF
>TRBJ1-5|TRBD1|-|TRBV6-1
TGTGCCAGCAGTGCTCGAGGACAGGGACAAAATCAGCCCCAGCATTTT
CASSARGQGQNQPQHF
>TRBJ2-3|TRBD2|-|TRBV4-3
TGCGCCAGCAGTACTAGCGGAGTCACAGATACGCAGTATTTT
CASSTSGVTDTQYF
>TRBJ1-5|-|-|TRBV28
TGTGCCAGCAGGGGGGCCTTGGGTAATCAGCCCCAGCATTTT
CASRGALGNQPQHF
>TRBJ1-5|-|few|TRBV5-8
TGTGCCAGCAGGGGAGGGGACTATAGCAATCAGCCCCAGCATTTT
CASRGGDYSNQPQHF
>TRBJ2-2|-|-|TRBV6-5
TGTGCCAGCAGTCGGGACTTACCCGTGGGGGAGCTGTTTTTT
CASSRDLPVGELFF
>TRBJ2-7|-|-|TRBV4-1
TGCGCCAGCAGCCAAGGATATTCAGGATTCTACGAGCAGTACTTC
CASSQGYSGFYEQYF
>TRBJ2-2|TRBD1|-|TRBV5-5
TGTGCCAGCAGCCAGCGACAGGGGCGGATCGGGGAGCTGTTTTTT
CASSQRQGRIGELFF
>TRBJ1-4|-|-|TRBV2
TGTGCCAGCAGTGAAGGCGGGAATGAAAAACTGTTTTTT
CASSEGGNEKLFF
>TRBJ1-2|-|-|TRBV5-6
TGTGCCAGCAGCCCTACAGGGTACGGTGGCTACACCTTC
CASSPTGYGGYTF